This paragraph reports one T cell receptor (beta chain). The entry originates in a study of blood T cell repertoires in COVID-19. The CDR3 extends over 13 amino acids. The germline CDR1 and CDR2 sequences are MNHEY and SVGAGI. V dropped 2 bases and J dropped 5 bases, with 9 bases sitting between them. The assay was immunoSEQ multiplex PCR, and TCRdb's table has in-frame clones only and misses some. In the table there are 300,000 to 450,000 clones, around 87% of which are singletons. Sequenced material: PBMCs or T cells enriched from blood (not recorded which). The chain couples TRBV6-5 to TRBJ1-1, with TRBD1 as a possible D gene (6 bases). This receptor was identified in a man aged 35-49 years in a cohort exposed to, infected with or recovered from COVID-19 (not recorded which). The CDR3 DNA reads TGTGCCAGCAGTTACGCAGGGGTTACTGAAGCTTTCTTT. Translating it yields CASSYAGVTEAFF.